A selection of T cell receptor beta chains follows, all from one sample in a study of T cells in Graves' hyperthyroidism and ophthalmopathy. TCRdb called the multiplex PCR reads again in MiXCR, with one record for every CDR3 protein. The sample shows 300,000 to 350,000 distinct CDR3 sequences, around a sixth of them seen only once. Sequenced sample: blood. The receptor source for this set is a woman aged 45 to 65 with Graves' hyperthyroidism. Both conserved end residues are part of each CDR3. Each record gives: J gene, clone size, D gene, V gene, CDR3 DNA, CDR3 protein. D genes are given only for firm matches. Only part of the rows carry a size: once, few, many, or a class if the clone is expanded.

J: TRBJ2-3; size: many; D: .; V: TRBV7-3; DNA: TGTGCCAGCAGCTTAAGTTGGGCGGATACGCAGTATTTT; CDR3: CASSLSWADTQYF
J: TRBJ2-7; size: many; D: .; V: TRBV6-6; DNA: TGTGCCAGCAGTTACCCCGTGGCAGAAGAGTGGTCCCACGAGCAGTACTTC; CDR3: CASSYPVAEEWSHEQYF
J: TRBJ2-5; size: few; D: .; V: TRBV5-4; DNA: TGTGCCAGCACCTGGTGGGGACTCGGGGAGACCCAGTACTTC; CDR3: CASTWWGLGETQYF
J: TRBJ1-6; size: .; D: TRBD1; V: TRBV12-3/TRBV12-4; DNA: TGTGCCAGCAGCCGCCGACAGGGTCTAACACCCCTCCACTTT; CDR3: CASSRRQGLTPLHF
J: TRBJ2-2; size: many; D: .; V: TRBV11-2; DNA: TGTGCCAGCAGCTTTTCCGACGCGAACACCGGGGAGCTGTTTTTT; CDR3: CASSFSDANTGELFF
J: TRBJ2-1; size: .; D: .; V: TRBV5-5; DNA: TGTGCCAGCAGCTTGGAGGTAGCTGAGCAGTTCTTC; CDR3: CASSLEVAEQFF
J: TRBJ2-1; size: few; D: TRBD2; V: TRBV19; DNA: TGTGCCAGTAGTGGCGGGGGTGACTACAATGAGCAGTTCTTC; CDR3: CASSGGGDYNEQFF
J: TRBJ2-7; size: .; D: .; V: TRBV20-1; DNA: TGCAGTGCTAGGACGGACAGTCCCTGCGAGCAGTACTTC; CDR3: CSARTDSPCEQYF
J: TRBJ1-2; size: many; D: TRBD1; V: TRBV6-5; DNA: TGTGCCAGCAGTTACGACAGGGGCAGGGATGGCTACACCTTC; CDR3: CASSYDRGRDGYTF
J: TRBJ1-4; size: .; D: .; V: TRBV7-9; DNA: TGTGCCAGCAGCACGGAAGGACAGCCAAATGAAAAACTGTTTTTT; CDR3: CASSTEGQPNEKLFF
J: TRBJ1-1; size: .; D: .; V: TRBV4-2; DNA: TGTGCCAGCAGCCAAGATAGGGGGGGGCGGAACACTGAAGCTTTCTTT; CDR3: CASSQDRGGRNTEAFF
J: TRBJ1-4; size: many; D: .; V: TRBV12-3/TRBV12-4; DNA: TGTGCCAGCAGAATGACATATATTAATGAAAAACTGTTTTTT; CDR3: CASRMTYINEKLFF
J: TRBJ1-3; size: few; D: .; V: TRBV6-1; DNA: TGTGCCAGCAGTGACCCACAGGGTGCGGGGCTAGGTGGAAACACCATATATTTT; CDR3: CASSDPQGAGLGGNTIYF
J: TRBJ2-7; size: many; D: .; V: TRBV11-2; DNA: TGTGCCAGCAGCAAGGAGGGAAGTCGGTCAGACGAGCAGTACTTC; CDR3: CASSKEGSRSDEQYF
J: TRBJ1-2; size: few; D: .; V: TRBV19; DNA: TGTGCCAGCTATGAGCCTTCTCGGGACTATGGCTACACCTTC; CDR3: CASYEPSRDYGYTF
J: TRBJ2-3; size: many; D: .; V: TRBV11-2; DNA: TGTGCCAGCAGCCCACACTGGGGGCAATCGGGCACAGATACGCAGTATTTT; CDR3: CASSPHWGQSGTDTQYF
J: TRBJ1-6; size: .; D: .; V: TRBV6-2/TRBV6-3; DNA: TGTGCCAGCAGTGCAAACCAACCTGGGAATTCACCCCTCCACTTT; CDR3: CASSANQPGNSPLHF
J: TRBJ2-3; size: many; D: TRBD1; V: TRBV3-1; DNA: TGTGCCAGCAGCCAAGATCATCGAGGGGGCGATACGCAGTATTTT; CDR3: CASSQDHRGGDTQYF
J: TRBJ1-5; size: few; D: .; V: TRBV27; DNA: TGTGCCAGCAGTTTAACAGGGTATTATAGCAATCAGCCCCAGCATTTT; CDR3: CASSLTGYYSNQPQHF
J: TRBJ2-5; size: many; D: TRBD1; V: TRBV11-1; DNA: TGTGCCAGCAGCCGGACAGGTCGGGAGACCCAGTACTTC; CDR3: CASSRTGRETQYF
J: TRBJ2-5; size: many; D: .; V: TRBV11-2; DNA: TGTGCCAGCAGCCCTAGGGGGGGGGAAGAGACCCAGTACTTC; CDR3: CASSPRGGEETQYF
J: TRBJ2-1; size: .; D: .; V: TRBV19; DNA: TGTGCCAGTAGTATAGATTGGGAGTCCTACAATGAGCAGTTCTTC; CDR3: CASSIDWESYNEQFF
J: TRBJ2-5; size: many; D: .; V: TRBV3-1; DNA: TGTGCCAGCAGCCAAGATTGGCAGGGGGGAACCCAGTACTTC; CDR3: CASSQDWQGGTQYF
J: TRBJ2-5; size: .; D: .; V: TRBV10-2; DNA: TGCGCCAGCAGTGGCCAACAATACAGGGAGATAGAGACCCAGTACTTC; CDR3: CASSGQQYREIETQYF
J: TRBJ2-1; size: .; D: TRBD2; V: TRBV20-1; DNA: TGCAGTGCTAGCGCCGAGGCTAGCGGGAGTCTGAATGAGCAGTTCTTC; CDR3: CSASAEASGSLNEQFF
J: TRBJ1-4; size: few; D: .; V: TRBV5-1; DNA: TGCGCCAGCAGCATAGCGACAGATCTTAATGAAAAACTGTTTTTT; CDR3: CASSIATDLNEKLFF
J: TRBJ2-7; size: .; D: TRBD1; V: TRBV20-1; DNA: TGCAGTGCTAGAGGACAGGGACCCTACGAGCAGTACTTC; CDR3: CSARGQGPYEQYF
J: TRBJ1-2; size: many; D: .; V: TRBV6-1; DNA: TGTGCCAGCAGTGAAATAGCGGCTCAGTATGGCTACACCTTC; CDR3: CASSEIAAQYGYTF
J: TRBJ2-3; size: few; D: TRBD2; V: TRBV5-1; DNA: TGCGCCAGCAGCTTGGCCGGACTAGTCCAGGGATCAGATACGCAGTATTTT; CDR3: CASSLAGLVQGSDTQYF
J: TRBJ2-1; size: many; D: .; V: TRBV3-1; DNA: TGTGCCAGCAGCCGAGCCCCAGGGGTCGATGAGCAGTTCTTC; CDR3: CASSRAPGVDEQFF
J: TRBJ2-1; size: many; D: .; V: TRBV27; DNA: TGTGCCAGCAGTTCCCCCCTACAGGAGTACAATGAGCAGTTCTTC; CDR3: CASSSPLQEYNEQFF
J: TRBJ2-1; size: many; D: .; V: TRBV5-1; DNA: TGCGCCAGCAGCCAAGGGACTGCCCATCAGGATGAGCAGTTCTTC; CDR3: CASSQGTAHQDEQFF
J: TRBJ1-1; size: many; D: .; V: TRBV27; DNA: TGTGCCAGCAGTCCCAGTCCCGGACACCCGAACACTGAAGCTTTCTTT; CDR3: CASSPSPGHPNTEAFF
J: TRBJ2-7; size: few; D: .; V: TRBV5-1; DNA: TGTGCCGGCAGCCAAGAAGAAGGATCGCCGGGCGAGCAGTACTTC; CDR3: CAGSQEEGSPGEQYF
J: TRBJ1-6; size: .; D: .; V: TRBV14; DNA: TGTGCCAGCAGCCAAGGACGGTCACCCCTCCACTTT; CDR3: CASSQGRSPLHF
J: TRBJ2-1; size: many; D: TRBD2; V: TRBV6-1; DNA: TGTGCCAGCCGGAAGGAGCGGGAGGGCAATGAGCAGTTCTTC; CDR3: CASRKEREGNEQFF
J: TRBJ2-3; size: many; D: .; V: TRBV30; DNA: TGTGCCTGGAGAGAGAAGGGGGGGCCCACAGATACGCAGTATTTT; CDR3: CAWREKGGPTDTQYF
J: TRBJ1-2; size: .; D: .; V: TRBV7-9; DNA: TGTGCCAGCAGCTTAGTGGCCGCGATGGGAGGCTACACCTTC; CDR3: CASSLVAAMGGYTF
J: TRBJ1-6; size: many; D: TRBD1; V: TRBV7-9; DNA: TGTGCCAGCAGCTTAGGGACAGGAAATTCACCCCTCCACTTT; CDR3: CASSLGTGNSPLHF
J: TRBJ1-5; size: many; D: .; V: TRBV6-5; DNA: TGTGCCAGCAGTTACTCGGGCGGGGTGGATCAGCCCCAGCATTTT; CDR3: CASSYSGGVDQPQHF
J: TRBJ2-1; size: many; D: .; V: TRBV12-3/TRBV12-4; DNA: TGTGCCAGCACGATCCCGCAGTACCCCTCGGGCGATGAGCAGTTCTTC; CDR3: CASTIPQYPSGDEQFF
J: TRBJ2-2; size: .; D: .; V: TRBV10-3; DNA: TGTGCCACCGCCTCCGGGACGGTGAACACCGGGGAGCTGTTTTTT; CDR3: CATASGTVNTGELFF
J: TRBJ1-2; size: .; D: .; V: TRBV20-1; DNA: TGCAGTGCTGATCAACAAGGGAGATATGGCTACACCTTC; CDR3: CSADQQGRYGYTF
J: TRBJ2-7; size: .; D: .; V: TRBV6-5; DNA: TGTGCCAGCAGTTACTACAAGGGAGGAACCTACGAGCAGTACTTC; CDR3: CASSYYKGGTYEQYF
J: TRBJ2-7; size: few; D: .; V: TRBV4-1; DNA: TGCGCCAGCAGCCAGACCTCCCCGGGCCCGGGGGAGCAGTACTTC; CDR3: CASSQTSPGPGEQYF
J: TRBJ1-5; size: few; D: .; V: TRBV7-9; DNA: TGTGCCAGCAGCACCGACTCCCAGGGAGACGGACAGCCCCAGCATTTT; CDR3: CASSTDSQGDGQPQHF